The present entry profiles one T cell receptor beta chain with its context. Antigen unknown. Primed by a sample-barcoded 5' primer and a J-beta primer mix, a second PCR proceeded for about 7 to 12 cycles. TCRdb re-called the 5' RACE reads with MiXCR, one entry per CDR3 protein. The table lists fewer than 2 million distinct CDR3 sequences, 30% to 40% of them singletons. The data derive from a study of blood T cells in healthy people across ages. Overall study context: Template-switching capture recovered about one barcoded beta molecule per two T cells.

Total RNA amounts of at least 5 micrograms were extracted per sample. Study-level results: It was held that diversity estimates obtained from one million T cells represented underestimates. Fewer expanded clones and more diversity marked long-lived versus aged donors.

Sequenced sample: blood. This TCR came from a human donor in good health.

The CDR3 sequence is CASSPRGRVDYEQYF. CDR3 nucleotides: TGTGCCAGCAGTCCCCGTGGCAGGGTCGACTACGAGCAGTACTTC. V is TRBV6-2 or TRBV6-3 and J is TRBJ2-7; a possible D gene is TRBD1 (5 bases). Germline V CDR1 and CDR2: MNHEY, SVGEGT. CDR3 size: 15 residues. The V end lost 5 bases, the J end lost 3 bases, and 17 bases lay between the germline ends.